The clone carrying this T cell receptor beta chain was picked up a small number of times. Its specificity is unknown. This sample stems from a study of identical twins. Study observations and caveats: The study found that models underestimated out-of-frame TCR alpha sharing in monozygotic twins.

Looked up from germline, CDR1 is MNHEY and CDR2 is SVGEGT. This CDR3 is built from 16 residues. V was clipped by 6 bases and J by 2 bases, with 17 bases between them. TCRdb reprocessed the 5' RACE reads with MiXCR, giving one entry per CDR3 protein. This table has roughly 1.6 million distinct CDR3 sequences, around 29% appearing once. The TCR sequence derives from a newborn girl in good health. The sample was cord blood. V is TRBV6-2 or TRBV6-3 and J is TRBJ2-1; maybe TRBD1 (5 bases). CDR3 in DNA: TGTGCCAGCAGCCTTCCTCGGACAACACCCTACAATGAGCAGTTCTTC. Amino acids: CASSLPRTTPYNEQFF.